This record covers a single T cell receptor beta chain. This specimen belongs to a study of technical replicates of blood from a few donors. TCRdb's copy holds only in-frame clones and misses some; the assay was immunoSEQ multiplex PCR. There are roughly 60,000 clones in the sample; about 95% occur only once, and about 2.9% lies in the top ten. The TCR originated in a human donor in good health. Some clones in this sample may be carry-over from other donors' samples. What was sequenced was PBMCs.

This CDR3 reads CASSRLVRDTQYF. In DNA form, the CDR3 reads TGTGCCAGCAGCCGACTAGTCCGAGATACGCAGTATTTT. The chain joins TRBV6-5 to TRBJ2-3, with D perhaps matching TRBD2 (6 bases). This CDR3 is built from 13 residues. The V end lost 6 bases, the J end lost 5 bases, and 12 bases lay between the germline ends. Germline loops: CDR1 MNHEY, CDR2 SVGAGI.